The rows below give T cell receptor beta chains drawn from one sample of a study of blood T cell repertoires in COVID-19. The repertoire was sequenced with immunoSEQ multiplex PCR; TCRdb's copy has only in-frame clones and lacks some. The sample shows approximately 64,000 clones, 70% to 90% of them seen only once. Sequencing was performed on peripheral blood. All receptors come from a man between 65 and 85 years old with acute or convalescent COVID-19. CDR3s include the opening cysteine and the closing phenylalanine or tryptophan. The order of the fields is V gene, D gene, J gene, CDR3 length, CDR3 protein, CDR3 DNA. A D gene is named only where the DNA matches it firmly.

TRBV4-2	.	TRBJ1-5	15	CASSQEGGDKQPQHF	TGTGCCAGCAGCCAAGAGGGAGGCGACAAACAGCCCCAGCATTTT
TRBV4-1	TRBD2	TRBJ2-3	18	CASSQVPPLAGGRDTQYF	TGCGCCAGCAGCCAAGTTCCCCCACTAGCGGGGGGGCGGGATACGCAGTATTTT
TRBV19	.	TRBJ2-7	14	CASSAAGSWYEQYF	TGTGCCAGTAGTGCCGCTGGGAGTTGGTACGAGCAGTACTTC
TRBV9	.	TRBJ1-2	14	CASSTRQSNYGYTF	TGTGCCAGCAGCACCCGACAAAGCAACTATGGCTACACCTTC
TRBV15	TRBD2	TRBJ2-3	14	CATSRGGSTDTQYF	TGTGCCACCAGCCGGGGGGGCAGCACAGATACGCAGTATTTT
TRBV7-2	TRBD1	TRBJ1-2	16	CASSLAQGTGSSGYTF	TGTGCCAGCAGCTTAGCGCAGGGGACAGGTAGTAGTGGCTACACCTTC
TRBV24-1	TRBD1	TRBJ1-3	18	CATSDVRGQVNSGNTIYF	TGTGCCACCAGTGATGTGCGGGGACAGGTGAACTCTGGAAACACCATATATTTT
TRBV30	.	TRBJ1-2	12	CAWSPLNYGYTF	TGTGCCTGGAGCCCTTTGAACTATGGCTACACCTTC
TRBV29-1	.	TRBJ1-5	12	CSVAKEGQPQHF	TGCAGCGTTGCTAAGGAGGGGCAGCCCCAGCATTTT
TRBV27	TRBD2	TRBJ2-1	15	CASRARGGVNNEQFF	TGTGCCAGCAGGGCGCGGGGGGGTGTAAACAATGAGCAGTTCTTC
TRBV24-1	TRBD1	TRBJ2-5	15	CATSESGTGQETQYF	TGTGCCACCAGTGAATCCGGGACAGGTCAAGAGACCCAGTACTTC